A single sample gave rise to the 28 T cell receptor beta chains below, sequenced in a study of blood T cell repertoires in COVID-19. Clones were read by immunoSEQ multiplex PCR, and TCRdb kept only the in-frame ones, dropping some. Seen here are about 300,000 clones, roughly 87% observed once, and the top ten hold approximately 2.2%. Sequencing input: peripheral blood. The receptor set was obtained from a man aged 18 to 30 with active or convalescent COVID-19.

CDR3 region: CASSLSGGGTQYF. CDR3 DNA sequence: TGTGCCAGCAGCCTCAGCGGGGGGGGGACCCAGTACTTC. This chain connects TRBV27 to TRBJ2-5, with 10 bases aligning to TRBD2. CDR1 and CDR2 (germline): MNHEY, SMNVEV (reference sequence). The length of the CDR3 is 13 residues. After removal of 6 bases from V and 7 bases from J, the junction contained 5 bases not matched to a gene.

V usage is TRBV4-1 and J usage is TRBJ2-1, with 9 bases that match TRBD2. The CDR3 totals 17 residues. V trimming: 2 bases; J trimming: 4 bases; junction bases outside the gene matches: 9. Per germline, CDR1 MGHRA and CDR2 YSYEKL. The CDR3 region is CASSQKLAGEGYNEQFF. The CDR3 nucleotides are TGCGCCAGCAGCCAAAAATTAGCGGGGGAGGGATACAATGAGCAGTTCTTC.

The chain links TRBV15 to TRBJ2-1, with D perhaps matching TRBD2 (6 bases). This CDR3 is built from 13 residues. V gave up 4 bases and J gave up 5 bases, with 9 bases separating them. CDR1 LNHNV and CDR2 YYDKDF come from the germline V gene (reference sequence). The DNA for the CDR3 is TGTGCCACCAGCATTCGACTAGACAATGAGCAGTTCTTC. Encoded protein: CATSIRLDNEQFF. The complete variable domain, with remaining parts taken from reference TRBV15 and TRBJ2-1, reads DAMVIQNPRYQVTQFGKPVTLSCSQTLNHNVMYWYQQKSSQAPKLLFHYYDKDFNNEADTPDNFQSRRPNTSFCFLDIRSPGLGDTAMYLCATSIRLDNEQFFGPGTRLTVL.

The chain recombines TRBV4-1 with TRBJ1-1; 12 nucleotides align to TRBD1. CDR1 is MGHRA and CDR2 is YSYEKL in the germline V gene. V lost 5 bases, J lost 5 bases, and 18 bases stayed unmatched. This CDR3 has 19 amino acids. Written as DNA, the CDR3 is TGCGCCAGCAGCGGAGCCCGATCCGGGACAGGGGGCGCCGGAACTGAAGCTTTCTTT. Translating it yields CASSGARSGTGGAGTEAFF.

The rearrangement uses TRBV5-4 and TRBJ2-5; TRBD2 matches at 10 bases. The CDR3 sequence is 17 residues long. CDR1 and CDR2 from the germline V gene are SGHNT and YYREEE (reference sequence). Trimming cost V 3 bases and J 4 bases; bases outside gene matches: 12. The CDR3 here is CASSSPGLASPGETQYF. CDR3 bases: TGTGCCAGCAGCTCCCCGGGACTAGCGAGCCCCGGAGAGACCCAGTACTTC.

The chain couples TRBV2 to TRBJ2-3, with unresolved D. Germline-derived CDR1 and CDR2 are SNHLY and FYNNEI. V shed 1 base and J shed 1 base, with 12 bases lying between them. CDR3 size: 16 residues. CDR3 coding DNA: TGTGCCAGCAGTGAAGGGCCTGGTCTCCGCACAGATACGCAGTATTTT. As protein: CASSEGPGLRTDTQYF. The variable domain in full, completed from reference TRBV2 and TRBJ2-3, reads EPEVTQTPSHQVTQMGQEVILRCVPISNHLYFYWYRQILGQKVEFLVSFYNNEISEKSEIFDDQFSVERPDGSNFTLKIRSTKLEDSAMYFCASSEGPGLRTDTQYFGPGTRLTVL.

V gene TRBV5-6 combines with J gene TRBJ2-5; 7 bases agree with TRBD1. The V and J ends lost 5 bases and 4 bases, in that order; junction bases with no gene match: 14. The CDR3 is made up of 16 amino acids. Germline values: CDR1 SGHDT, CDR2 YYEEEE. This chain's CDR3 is CASSFLTGATTETQYF. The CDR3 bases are TGTGCCAGCAGTTTTCTTACAGGGGCTACTACAGAGACCCAGTACTTC.

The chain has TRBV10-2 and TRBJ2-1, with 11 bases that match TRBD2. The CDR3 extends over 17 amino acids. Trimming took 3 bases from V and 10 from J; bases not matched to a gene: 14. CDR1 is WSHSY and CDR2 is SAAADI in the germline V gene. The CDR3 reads CASSDGLAGWAPQEQFF. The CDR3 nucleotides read TGCGCCAGCAGTGACGGACTAGCGGGCTGGGCCCCCCAGGAGCAGTTCTTC.

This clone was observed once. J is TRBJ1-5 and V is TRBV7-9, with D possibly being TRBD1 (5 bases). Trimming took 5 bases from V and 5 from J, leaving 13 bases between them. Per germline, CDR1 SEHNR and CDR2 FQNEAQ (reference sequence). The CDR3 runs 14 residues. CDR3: CASSPGTYDQPQHF. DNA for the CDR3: TGTGCCAGCAGCCCCGGGACTTACGATCAGCCCCAGCATTTT.

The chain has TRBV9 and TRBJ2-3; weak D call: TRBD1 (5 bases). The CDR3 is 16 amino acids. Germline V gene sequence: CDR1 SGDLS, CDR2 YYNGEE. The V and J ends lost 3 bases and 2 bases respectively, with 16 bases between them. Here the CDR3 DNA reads TGTGCCAGCAGCGCCGACAGTCTCGGGCCCACAGATACGCAGTATTTT. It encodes CASSADSLGPTDTQYF. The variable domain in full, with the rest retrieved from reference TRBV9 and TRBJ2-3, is DSGVTQTPKHLITATGQRVTLRCSPRSGDLSVYWYQQSLDQGLQFLIQYYNGEERAKGNILERFSAQQFPDLHSELNLSSLELGDSALYFCASSADSLGPTDTQYFGPGTRLTVL.

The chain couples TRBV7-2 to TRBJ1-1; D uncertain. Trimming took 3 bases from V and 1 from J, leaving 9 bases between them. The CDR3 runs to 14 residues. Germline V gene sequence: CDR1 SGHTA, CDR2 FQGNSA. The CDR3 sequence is CASSLWSRNTEAFF. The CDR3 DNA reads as TGTGCCAGCAGCTTGTGGAGTAGGAACACTGAAGCTTTCTTT. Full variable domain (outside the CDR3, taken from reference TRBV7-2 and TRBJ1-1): GAGVSQSPSNKVTEKGKDVELRCDPISGHTALYWYRQSLGQGLEFLIYFQGNSAPDKSGLPSDRFSAERTGGSVSTLTIQRTQQEDSAVYLCASSLWSRNTEAFFGQGTRLTVV.

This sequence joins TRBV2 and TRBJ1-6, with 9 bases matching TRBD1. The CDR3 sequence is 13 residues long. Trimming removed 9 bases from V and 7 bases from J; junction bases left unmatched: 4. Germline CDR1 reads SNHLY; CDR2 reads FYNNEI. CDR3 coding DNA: TGTGCCAGTACCGGGACAGGGAATTCACCCCTCCACTTT. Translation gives CASTGTGNSPLHF. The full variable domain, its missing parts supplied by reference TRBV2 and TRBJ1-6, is EPEVTQTPSHQVTQMGQEVILRCVPISNHLYFYWYRQILGQKVEFLVSFYNNEISEKSEIFDDQFSVERPDGSNFTLKIRSTKLEDSAMYFCASTGTGNSPLHFGNGTRLTVT.

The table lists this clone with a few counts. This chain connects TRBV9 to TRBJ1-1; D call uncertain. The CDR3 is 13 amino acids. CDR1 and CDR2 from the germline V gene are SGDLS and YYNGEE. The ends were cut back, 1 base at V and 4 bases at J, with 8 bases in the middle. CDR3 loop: CASSVSQRTEAFF. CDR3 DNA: TGTGCCAGCAGCGTAAGTCAGCGCACTGAAGCTTTCTTT.

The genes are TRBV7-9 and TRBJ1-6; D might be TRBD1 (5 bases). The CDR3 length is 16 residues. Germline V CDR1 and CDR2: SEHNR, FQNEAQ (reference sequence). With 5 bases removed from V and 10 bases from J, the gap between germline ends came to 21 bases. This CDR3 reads CASSHKGQGVRSPLHF. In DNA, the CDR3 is TGTGCCAGCAGCCATAAAGGGCAAGGGGTACGGTCACCCCTCCACTTT.

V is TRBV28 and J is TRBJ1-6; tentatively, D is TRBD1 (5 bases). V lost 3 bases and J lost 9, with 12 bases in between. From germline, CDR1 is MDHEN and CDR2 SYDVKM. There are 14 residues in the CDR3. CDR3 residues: CASSFDQGASPLHF. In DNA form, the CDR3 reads TGTGCCAGCAGTTTCGACCAGGGTGCTTCACCCCTCCACTTT.

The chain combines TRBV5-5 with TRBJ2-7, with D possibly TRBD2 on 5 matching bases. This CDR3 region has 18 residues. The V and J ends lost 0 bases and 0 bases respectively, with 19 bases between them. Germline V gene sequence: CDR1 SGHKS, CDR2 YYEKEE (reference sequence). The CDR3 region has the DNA TGTGCCAGCAGCTTGGTCGGAGGTTTAGGGATAAGCTCCTACGAGCAGTACTTC. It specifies CASSLVGGLGISSYEQYF.

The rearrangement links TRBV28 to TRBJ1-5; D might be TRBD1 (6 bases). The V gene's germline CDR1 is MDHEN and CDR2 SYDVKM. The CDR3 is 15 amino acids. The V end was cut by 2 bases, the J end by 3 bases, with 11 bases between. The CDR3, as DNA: TGTGCCAGCAGTTTACGGGGGGCTAACAATCAGCCCCAGCATTTT. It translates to CASSLRGANNQPQHF.

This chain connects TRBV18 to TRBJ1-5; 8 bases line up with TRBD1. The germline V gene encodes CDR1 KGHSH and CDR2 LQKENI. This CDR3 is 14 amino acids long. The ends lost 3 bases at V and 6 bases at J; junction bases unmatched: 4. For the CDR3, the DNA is TGTGCCAGCTCACCGACAGGGGCCGGTCAGCCCCAGCATTTT. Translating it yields CASSPTGAGQPQHF.

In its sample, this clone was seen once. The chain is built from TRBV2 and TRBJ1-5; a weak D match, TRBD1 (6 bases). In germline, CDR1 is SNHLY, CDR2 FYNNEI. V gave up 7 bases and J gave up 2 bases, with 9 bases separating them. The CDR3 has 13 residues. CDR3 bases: TGTGCCAGCAAACAGGGTGGCAATCAGCCCCAGCATTTT. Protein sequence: CASKQGGNQPQHF.

The CDR3 protein is CASQGGLADRLRETQYF. The CDR3 DNA reads TGCGCCAGCCAGGGGGGACTAGCGGACAGGTTAAGGGAGACCCAGTACTTC. The chain carries TRBV5-1 and TRBJ2-5; 11 nucleotides agree with TRBD2. Germline loops: CDR1 SGHRS, CDR2 YFSETQ. The V and J ends lost 7 bases and 5 bases, in that order; junction bases with no gene match: 16. CDR3 length: 17 amino acids.

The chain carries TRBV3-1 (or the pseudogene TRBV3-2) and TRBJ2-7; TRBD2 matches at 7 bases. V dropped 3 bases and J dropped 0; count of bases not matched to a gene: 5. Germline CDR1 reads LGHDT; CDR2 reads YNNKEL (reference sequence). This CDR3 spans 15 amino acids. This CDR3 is CASSHSGSLSYEQYF. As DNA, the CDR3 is TGTGCCAGCAGCCATAGCGGGTCTCTCTCCTACGAGCAGTACTTC.

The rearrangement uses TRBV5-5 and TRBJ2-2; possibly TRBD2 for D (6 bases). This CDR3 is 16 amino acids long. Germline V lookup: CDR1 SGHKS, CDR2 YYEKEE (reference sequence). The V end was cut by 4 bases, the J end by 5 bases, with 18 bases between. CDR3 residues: CASSHNSGGRTGELFF. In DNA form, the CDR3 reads TGTGCCAGCAGCCATAATTCCGGGGGACGAACCGGGGAGCTGTTTTTT.

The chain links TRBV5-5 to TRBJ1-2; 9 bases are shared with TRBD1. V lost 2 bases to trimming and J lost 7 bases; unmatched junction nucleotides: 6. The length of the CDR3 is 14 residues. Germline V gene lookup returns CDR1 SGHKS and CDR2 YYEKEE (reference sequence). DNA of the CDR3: TGTGCCAGCAGCTTTTCGGGACAGGGTTTTGGCTACACCTTC. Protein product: CASSFSGQGFGYTF.

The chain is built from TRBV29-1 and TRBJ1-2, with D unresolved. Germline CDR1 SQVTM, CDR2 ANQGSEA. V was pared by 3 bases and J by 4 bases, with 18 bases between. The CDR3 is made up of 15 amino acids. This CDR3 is CSVDPLGISRYGYTF. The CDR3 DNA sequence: TGCAGCGTTGATCCTTTGGGCATCTCCCGCTATGGCTACACCTTC. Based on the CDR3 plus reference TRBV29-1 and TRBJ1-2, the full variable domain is SAVISQKPSRDICQRGTSLTIQCQVDSQVTMMFWYRQQPGQSLTLIATANQGSEATYESGFVIDKFPISRPNLTFSTLTVSNMSPEDSSIYLCSVDPLGISRYGYTFGSGTRLTVV.

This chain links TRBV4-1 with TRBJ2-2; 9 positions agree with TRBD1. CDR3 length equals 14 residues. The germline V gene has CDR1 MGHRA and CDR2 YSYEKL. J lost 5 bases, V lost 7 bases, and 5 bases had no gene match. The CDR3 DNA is TGCGCCAGCAATGACAGGGGGTTAACCGGGGAGCTGTTTTTT. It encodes CASNDRGLTGELFF.

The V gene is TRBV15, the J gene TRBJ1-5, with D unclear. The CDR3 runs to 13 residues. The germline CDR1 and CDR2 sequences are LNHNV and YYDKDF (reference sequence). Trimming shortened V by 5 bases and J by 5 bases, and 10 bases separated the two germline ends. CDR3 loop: CATSSPLYQPQHF. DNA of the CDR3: TGTGCCACCAGCTCTCCCCTCTATCAGCCCCAGCATTTT.

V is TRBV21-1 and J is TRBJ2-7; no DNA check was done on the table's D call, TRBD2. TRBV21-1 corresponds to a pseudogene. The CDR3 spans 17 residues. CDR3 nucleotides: TGTGCCAGCCTAAAGGTTGAGCGGGGGGGGCGCTCCTACGAGCAGTACTTC. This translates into CASLKVERGGRSYEQYF.

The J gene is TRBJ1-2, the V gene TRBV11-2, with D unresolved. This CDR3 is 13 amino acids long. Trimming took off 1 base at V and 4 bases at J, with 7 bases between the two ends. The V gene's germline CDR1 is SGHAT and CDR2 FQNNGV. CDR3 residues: CASSLASGYGYTF. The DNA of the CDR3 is TGTGCCAGCAGCTTAGCTTCAGGCTATGGCTACACCTTC.